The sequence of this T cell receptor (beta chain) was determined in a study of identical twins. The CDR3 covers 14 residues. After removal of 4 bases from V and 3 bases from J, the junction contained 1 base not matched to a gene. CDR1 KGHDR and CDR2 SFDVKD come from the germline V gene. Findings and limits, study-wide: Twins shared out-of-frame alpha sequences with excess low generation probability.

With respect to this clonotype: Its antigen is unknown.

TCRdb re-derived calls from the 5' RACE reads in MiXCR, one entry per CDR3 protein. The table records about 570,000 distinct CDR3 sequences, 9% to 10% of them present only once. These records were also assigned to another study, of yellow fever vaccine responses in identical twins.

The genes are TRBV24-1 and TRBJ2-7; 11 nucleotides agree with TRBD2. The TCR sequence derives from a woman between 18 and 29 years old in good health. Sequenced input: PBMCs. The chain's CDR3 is CATSDTSGSYEQYF. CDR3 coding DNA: TGTGCCACCAGTGACACTAGCGGGAGCTACGAGCAGTACTTC.